What follows are 20 T cell receptor beta chains derived from one specimen sequenced in a study of T cell responses to AZD1222 COVID-19 vaccine. Generated by immunoSEQ multiplex PCR, the TCRdb table keeps only in-frame clones and is missing some. This sample has around 88,000 clones, with approximately 87% found just once. The sample here was peripheral blood, taken on day 0 of AZD1222 vaccination. The receptors derive from an adult in good health.

V usage is TRBV2 and J usage is TRBJ2-3; tentatively, D is TRBD1 (6 bases). V lost 8 bases, J lost 0 bases, and 18 bases lay in between. Germline V gene lookup returns CDR1 SNHLY and CDR2 FYNNEI. CDR3 size: 16 residues. The CDR3 DNA is TGTGCCAGCCCAGCGTTAGGGACATCTAGCACAGATACGCAGTATTTT. Translated: CASPALGTSSTDTQYF.

The table lists this clone with a count of one. The chain combines TRBV7-2 with TRBJ2-7; D unresolved. This CDR3 region has 13 residues. Germline V lookup: CDR1 SGHTA, CDR2 FQGNSA. V was trimmed by 0 bases and J by 7 bases, leaving 10 bases between them. DNA for the CDR3: TGTGCCAGCAGCTTAGCGCTCGGTAGGGAGCAGTACTTC. This translates into CASSLALGREQYF.

This chain uses TRBV18 with TRBJ1-2, with TRBD1 matching over 7 bases. The trim removed 3 bases at V and 7 bases at J, leaving 5 bases unmatched. Germline V gene lookup returns CDR1 KGHSH and CDR2 LQKENI. This CDR3 is 13 amino acids long. The CDR3 loop reads CASSPDREGGYTF. The CDR3 nucleotides are TGTGCCAGCTCACCCGACAGGGAGGGTGGCTACACCTTC.

This chain uses TRBV3-1 (or the pseudogene TRBV3-2) with TRBJ2-2; D is undetermined. Germline V lookup: CDR1 LGHDT, CDR2 YNNKEL (reference sequence). The CDR3 contains 17 residues. Trimming pared 3 bases from V and 3 bases from J, leaving 17 bases between. Written as DNA, the CDR3 is TGTGCCAGCAGCCATCTCACGGCCAGCACCTACACCGGGGAGCTGTTTTTT. This sequence encodes CASSHLTASTYTGELFF.

The chain is built from TRBV19 and TRBJ1-3, with D maybe TRBD1 (6 bases). The germline V gene has CDR1 LNHDA and CDR2 SQIVND (reference sequence). The CDR3 consists of 13 residues. Trimming stripped 11 bases from V and 0 bases from J, with 11 bases between. The CDR3 DNA sequence: TGTGCCTCGGGGGCAAGCTCTGGAAACACCATATATTTT. As protein: CASGASSGNTIYF.

The rearrangement joins TRBV4-3 to TRBJ2-1; D is ambiguous. Per germline, CDR1 LGHNA and CDR2 YSLEER. This CDR3 spans 12 amino acids. V was pared by 3 bases and J by 9 bases, with 9 bases between. CDR3 in amino acids: CASSHASGEQFF. CDR3 bases: TGCGCCAGCAGCCACGCTTCGGGTGAGCAGTTCTTC.

The V call is TRBV24-1, the J call TRBJ1-5, with a possible D match to TRBD1 (5 bases). Per the germline V gene, CDR1 is KGHDR and CDR2 is SFDVKD. The CDR3 covers 15 residues. V lost 6 bases and J lost 3, with 14 bases in between. The CDR3 nucleotides are TGTGCCACCAGTTCAGGGTCCCTCCTCAATCAGCCCCAGCATTTT. This translates into CATSSGSLLNQPQHF.

The CDR3, as DNA: TGTGCCAGCAGTGATGGACAGGGGACAAATTCACCCCTCCACTTT. Protein sequence: CASSDGQGTNSPLHF. This chain connects TRBV6-4 to TRBJ1-6; TRBD1 aligns across 9 bases. The CDR3 runs to 15 residues. The V gene's germline CDR1 is MRHNA and CDR2 SNTAGT. The J segment lost 7 bases and the V segment lost 3 bases, leaving 4 bases of the junction unmatched.

CDR3 region: CASSLAGGGRETQYF. Here the CDR3 DNA reads TGCGCCAGCAGCTTGGCCGGCGGAGGCAGGGAGACCCAGTACTTC. The chain combines TRBV5-1 with TRBJ2-5; the D gene is possibly TRBD2 (5 bases). V lost 0 bases and J lost 5, with 14 bases in between. The germline V gene has CDR1 SGHRS and CDR2 YFSETQ. This CDR3 region has 15 residues.

The chain combines TRBV5-4 with TRBJ2-7; D not resolved. The CDR3 extends over 12 amino acids. With 2 bases removed from V and 3 bases from J, the gap between germline ends came to 6 bases. Looked up from germline, CDR1 is SGHNT and CDR2 is YYREEE (reference sequence). The CDR3 spells CASSFSSYEQYF. CDR3 coding DNA: TGTGCCAGCAGCTTTTCCAGCTACGAGCAGTACTTC.

The V and J genes are TRBV18 and TRBJ2-1; 13 positions match TRBD2. The CDR3 contains 15 residues. V was pared by 5 bases and J by 8 bases, with 6 bases of the junction left unmatched. Germline loops: CDR1 KGHSH, CDR2 LQKENI. The CDR3 DNA reads TGTGCCAGCTCATTTAGGACTAGCGGGAGCGATGAGCAGTTCTTC. Residues: CASSFRTSGSDEQFF.

This clone was seen a handful of times. Written as DNA, the CDR3 is TGTGCCAGCAGCCAATCTGGGCCGGGGTCGAATTCACCCCTCCACTTT. It yields the protein CASSQSGPGSNSPLHF. The chain has TRBV16 and TRBJ1-6, with D unclear. Germline lookup yields CDR1 KGHSY and CDR2 FQNENV. The CDR3 is 16 residues long. Deletions cut 0 bases from V and 7 bases from J, with 13 bases between.

This clone was observed once. This sequence joins TRBV19 and TRBJ1-5; 7 bases align to TRBD1. V gave up 3 bases and J gave up 7 bases; unmatched junction bases: 9. The CDR3 covers 15 residues. The germline V gene has CDR1 LNHDA and CDR2 SQIVND (reference sequence). CDR3: CASSILEGARQPQHF. The CDR3 DNA follows: TGTGCCAGTAGTATCTTGGAGGGGGCAAGGCAGCCCCAGCATTTT.

J is TRBJ2-3 and V is TRBV29-1; 8 nucleotides align to TRBD2. CDR1 SQVTM and CDR2 ANQGSEA come from the germline V gene. This CDR3 contains 13 residues. V shed 4 bases, J shed 4 bases, and the junction held 4 bases outside the gene matches. CDR3 sequence reads: CSVASGWADTQYF. The CDR3 DNA reads as TGCAGCGTTGCTAGCGGGTGGGCAGATACGCAGTATTTT.

This clone showed up just a few times. V usage is TRBV5-4 and J usage is TRBJ2-7; D unresolved. Germline lookup yields CDR1 SGHNT and CDR2 YYREEE (reference sequence). The CDR3 loop spans 14 amino acids. With 4 bases removed from V and 0 bases from J, the gap between germline ends came to 11 bases. The CDR3 DNA is TGTGCCAGCAGCCTCAGCCAGAGCTCCTACGAGCAGTACTTC. Translation gives CASSLSQSSYEQYF.

In regard to this clone: The sample has other DNA sequences that encode this CDR3 too. V usage is TRBV28 and J usage is TRBJ2-1; D unresolved. Per germline, CDR1 MDHEN and CDR2 SYDVKM. V was trimmed by 2 bases and J by 2 bases, leaving 7 bases between them. This CDR3 has 14 residues. The CDR3 spells CASSLTGPYNEQFF. The CDR3 DNA follows: TGTGCCAGCAGTTTAACCGGGCCCTACAATGAGCAGTTCTTC. Together with reference TRBV28 and TRBJ2-1, the CDR3 gives the full variable domain: DVKVTQSSRYLVKRTGEKVFLECVQDMDHENMFWYRQDPGLGLRLIYFSYDVKMKEKGDIPEGYSVSREKKERFSLILESASTNQTSMYLCASSLTGPYNEQFFGPGTRLTVL.

The chain carries TRBV4-3 and TRBJ2-1, with 13 bases matching TRBD2. CDR1 LGHNA and CDR2 YSLEER come from the germline V gene. The CDR3 extends over 16 amino acids. Trimming at V came to 8 bases and at J to 8 bases, leaving 12 bases not matched to a gene. The CDR3 here is CASGPGLAGQRYEQFF. The CDR3, as DNA: TGCGCCAGCGGGCCGGGACTAGCGGGACAAAGGTATGAGCAGTTCTTC.

The chain carries TRBV7-2 and TRBJ2-5, with 7 bases fitting TRBD1. After removal of 5 bases from V and 2 bases from J, the junction contained 2 bases not matched to a gene. Germline V gene data show CDR1 as SGHTA and CDR2 as FQGNSA. The CDR3 covers 13 residues. The CDR3 spells CASSLGQQETQYF. In nucleotides, the CDR3 is TGTGCCAGCAGCCTGGGACAGCAAGAGACCCAGTACTTC.

V is TRBV6-5 and J is TRBJ2-7; 10 positions agree with TRBD2. The trim removed 5 bases at V and 5 bases at J, leaving 9 bases unmatched. CDR1 and CDR2 (germline): MNHEY, SVGAGI. The CDR3 has 15 residues. In DNA, the CDR3 is TGTGCCAGCAGTCCCCCGCTAGCGGGAGCCCACGAGCAGTACTTC. This translates into CASSPPLAGAHEQYF.

The J gene is TRBJ2-7, the V gene TRBV3-1 (or the pseudogene TRBV3-2), with 8 bases identical to TRBD2. The trim removed 4 bases at V and 2 bases at J, leaving 7 bases unmatched. Germline CDR1 LGHDT, CDR2 YNNKEL (reference sequence). This CDR3 has 15 amino acids. CDR3 protein: CASSPPSGYPYEQYF. CDR3 coding DNA: TGTGCCAGCAGCCCCCCTAGCGGGTACCCCTACGAGCAGTACTTC.